This is a list of T cell receptor beta chains from one sample in a study of blood T cell repertoires in COVID-19. Sequencing was performed with immunoSEQ multiplex PCR; in TCRdb, only in-frame clones are kept and a portion is missing. The table has approximately 250,000 clones, 75% to 90% seen once; the top ten hold over 4%. Sequenced: PBMCs or T cells enriched from blood (not recorded which). The origin of the receptors is a woman aged 25 to 39 with acute COVID-19. The CDR3 runs from the conserved cysteine through the conserved F or W. Clone size is shown for a subset of rows, as once, few, many or a class of expanded clone.

>TRBJ1-1|TRBV6-5|-
CASSYSRGRLGEAFF
>TRBJ1-2|TRBV5-6|once
CASSLEDRVGGYTF
>TRBJ2-3|TRBV21-1|-
CASSKLPSPSPAQYF
>TRBJ2-7|TRBV7-2|-
CASSLRGLDSYEQYF
>TRBJ2-1|TRBV6-8|-
CAEGLAVGSSYNEQFF
>TRBJ1-1|TRBV7-6|-
CASSLAFGGTEAFF
>TRBJ2-3|TRBV4-1|-
CASSQDGLAASDTQYF
>TRBJ2-3|TRBV28|-
CASSLVGTGRTDTQYF
>TRBJ2-3|TRBV3-1/TRBV3-2|-
CASSQEARELTDTQYF
>TRBJ2-5|TRBV5-1|once
CASRLAGRGEETQYF
>TRBJ2-3|TRBV6-5|once
CASTLPTSGTDTQYF
>TRBJ2-1|TRBV28|-
CASSPQPGTSGWWGQFF
>TRBJ1-4|TRBV6-5|-
CASSRANEKLFF
>TRBJ2-7|TRBV9|-
CASSARAGTGDSYEQYF
>TRBJ2-1|TRBV3-1/TRBV3-2|-
CASSLAGGTNEQFF
>TRBJ2-1|TRBV7-3|-
CASSLPPETGANNEQFF
>TRBJ2-3|TRBV15|-
CATSSRGDNFTDTQYF
>TRBJ1-1|TRBV3-1/TRBV3-2|-
CASSQIRDRVVGAFF
>TRBJ2-4|TRBV19|-
CASSSGQGPIQYF
>TRBJ2-5|TRBV30|-
CAWIFNGKSQYF
>TRBJ2-1|TRBV19|-
CASKGIYEQFF
>TRBJ2-2|TRBV6-5|-
CATRIGTGNTGELFF
>TRBJ2-7|TRBV11-1|-
CASSLYTGGPTEQYF
>TRBJ2-7|TRBV9|-
CASSVGVSGSYEQYF
>TRBJ1-2|TRBV3-1/TRBV3-2|few
CASSQYQGANGYTF
>TRBJ1-1|TRBV4-3|-
CASRGGGGEHSVTEAFF
>TRBJ1-3|TRBV14|-
CASSQGGTVDSGNTIYF
>TRBJ2-1|TRBV25-1|-
CASAISNASGSAGEQFF
>TRBJ2-1|TRBV9|-
CASSVVAGELYNEQFF
>TRBJ1-1|TRBV5-6|-
CASSFRQGNTEAFF
>TRBJ1-5|TRBV2|once
CASRDRENQPQHF
>TRBJ2-1|TRBV3-1/TRBV3-2|once
CASSQAGLAVDNEQFF
>TRBJ2-5|TRBV9|-
CASSVEGSQGETQYF
>TRBJ2-7|TRBV9|-
CASSPTGAGEQYF
>TRBJ2-7|TRBV2|-
CASSIAGYEQYF
>TRBJ2-1|TRBV13|-
CASSQKTSWGGNEQFF
>TRBJ2-7|TRBV15|-
CATMADQGWYEQYF
>TRBJ1-1|TRBV2|-
CASSEGPVNTEAFF
>TRBJ2-3|TRBV7-6|once
CASSFGLAGAKATDTQYF